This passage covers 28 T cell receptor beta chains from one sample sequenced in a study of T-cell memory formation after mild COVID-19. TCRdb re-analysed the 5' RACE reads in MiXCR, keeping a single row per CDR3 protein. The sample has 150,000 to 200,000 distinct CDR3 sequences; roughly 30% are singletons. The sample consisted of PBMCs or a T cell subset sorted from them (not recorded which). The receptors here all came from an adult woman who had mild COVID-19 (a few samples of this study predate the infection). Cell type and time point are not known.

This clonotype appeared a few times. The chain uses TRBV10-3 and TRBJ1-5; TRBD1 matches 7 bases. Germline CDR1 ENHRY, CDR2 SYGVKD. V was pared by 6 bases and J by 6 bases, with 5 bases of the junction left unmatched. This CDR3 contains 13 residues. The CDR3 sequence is CAISPGQLQPQHF. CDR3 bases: TGTGCCATCAGCCCGGGACAGCTTCAGCCCCAGCATTTT.

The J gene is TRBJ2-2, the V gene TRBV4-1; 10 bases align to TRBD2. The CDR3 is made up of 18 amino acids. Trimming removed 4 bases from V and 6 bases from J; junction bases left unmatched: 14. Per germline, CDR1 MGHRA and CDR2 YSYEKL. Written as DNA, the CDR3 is TGCGCCAGCAGCCTTCCAGGGGCTAGCGGGGGCCATGCCGGGGAGCTGTTTTTT. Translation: CASSLPGASGGHAGELFF.

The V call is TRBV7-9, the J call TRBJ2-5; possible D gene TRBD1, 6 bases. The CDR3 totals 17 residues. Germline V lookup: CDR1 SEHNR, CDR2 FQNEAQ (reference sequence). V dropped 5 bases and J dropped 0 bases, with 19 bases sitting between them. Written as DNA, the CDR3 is TGTGCCAGCAGCCCCCGACAGGCTCTGTTGTACCAAGAGACCCAGTACTTC. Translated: CASSPRQALLYQETQYF.

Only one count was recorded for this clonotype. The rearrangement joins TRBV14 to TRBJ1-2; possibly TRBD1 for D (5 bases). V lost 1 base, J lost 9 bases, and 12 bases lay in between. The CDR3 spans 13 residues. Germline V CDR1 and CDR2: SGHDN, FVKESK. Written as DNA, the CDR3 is TGTGCCAGCAGCCAAGGTCCCGCGGGACGCTACACCTTC. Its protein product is CASSQGPAGRYTF.

The CDR3 nucleotides are TGTGCCAGCCTGTCTGGGGCCAACGTCCTGACTTTC. Protein product: CASLSGANVLTF. The V gene is TRBV5-6, the J gene TRBJ2-6; D not resolved. V was pared by 7 bases and J by 1 base, with 3 bases between. The CDR3 runs 12 residues. Looked up from germline, CDR1 is SGHDT and CDR2 is YYEEEE.

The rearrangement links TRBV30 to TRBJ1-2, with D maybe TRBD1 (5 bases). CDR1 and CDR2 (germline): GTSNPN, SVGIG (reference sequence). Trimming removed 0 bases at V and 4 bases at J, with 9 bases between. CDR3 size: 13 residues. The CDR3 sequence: CAWSVSRAYGYTF. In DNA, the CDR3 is TGTGCCTGGAGTGTATCCAGGGCCTATGGCTACACCTTC. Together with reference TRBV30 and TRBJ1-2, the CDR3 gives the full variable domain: SQTIHQWPATLVQPVGSPLSLECTVEGTSNPNLYWYRQAAGRGLQLLFYSVGIGQISSEVPQNLSASRPQDRQFILSSKKLLLSDSGFYLCAWSVSRAYGYTFGSGTRLTVV.

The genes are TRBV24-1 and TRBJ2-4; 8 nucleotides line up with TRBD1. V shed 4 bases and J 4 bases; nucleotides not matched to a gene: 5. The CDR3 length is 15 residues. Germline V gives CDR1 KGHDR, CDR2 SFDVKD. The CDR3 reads CATSESRTGKNIQYF. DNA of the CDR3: TGTGCCACCAGTGAATCGCGGACAGGGAAAAACATTCAGTACTTC.

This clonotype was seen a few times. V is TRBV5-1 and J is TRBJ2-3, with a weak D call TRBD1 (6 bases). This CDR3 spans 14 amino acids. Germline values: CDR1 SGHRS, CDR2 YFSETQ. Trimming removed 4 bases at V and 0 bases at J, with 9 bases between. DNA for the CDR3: TGCGCCAGCAGCGGAGACAGGAGCACAGATACGCAGTATTTT. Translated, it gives CASSGDRSTDTQYF.

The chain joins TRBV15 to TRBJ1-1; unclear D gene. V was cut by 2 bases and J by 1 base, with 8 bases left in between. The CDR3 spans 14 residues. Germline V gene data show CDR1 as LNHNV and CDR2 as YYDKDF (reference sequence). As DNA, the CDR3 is TGTGCCACCAGCAGATCCGGTTGGAACACTGAAGCTTTCTTT. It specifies CATSRSGWNTEAFF. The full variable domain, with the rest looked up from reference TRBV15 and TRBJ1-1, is DAMVIQNPRYQVTQFGKPVTLSCSQTLNHNVMYWYQQKSSQAPKLLFHYYDKDFNNEADTPDNFQSRRPNTSFCFLDIRSPGLGDTAMYLCATSRSGWNTEAFFGQGTRLTVV.

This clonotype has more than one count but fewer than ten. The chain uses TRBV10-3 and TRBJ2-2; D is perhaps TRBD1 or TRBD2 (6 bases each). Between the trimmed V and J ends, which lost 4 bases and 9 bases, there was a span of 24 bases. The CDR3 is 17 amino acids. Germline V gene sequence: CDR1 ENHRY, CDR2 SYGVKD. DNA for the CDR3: TGTGCCATCAGTGTCTGCCGGGGGCGTAGAAAGCATAGGGAGCTGTTTTTT. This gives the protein CAISVCRGRRKHRELFF.

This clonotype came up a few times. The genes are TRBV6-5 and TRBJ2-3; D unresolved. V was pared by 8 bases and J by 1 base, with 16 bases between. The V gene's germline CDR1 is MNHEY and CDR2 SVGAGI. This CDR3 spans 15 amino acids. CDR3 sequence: CASRTLSSRTDTQYF. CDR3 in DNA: TGTGCCAGCCGTACCCTTAGCTCGCGCACAGATACGCAGTATTTT.

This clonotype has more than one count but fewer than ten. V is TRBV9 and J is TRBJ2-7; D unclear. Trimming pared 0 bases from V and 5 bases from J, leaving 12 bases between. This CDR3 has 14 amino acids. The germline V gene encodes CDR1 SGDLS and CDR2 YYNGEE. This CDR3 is CASSVAPRTDEQYF. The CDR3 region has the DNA TGTGCCAGCAGCGTAGCTCCTCGGACCGACGAGCAGTACTTC.

The CDR3 spells CASSWGPQGFSSTEAFF. CDR3 nucleotides: TGTGCCAGCAGCTGGGGTCCCCAAGGGTTTTCGAGCACTGAAGCTTTCTTT. The rearrangement uses TRBV7-9 and TRBJ1-1; D gene ambiguous. From germline, CDR1 is SEHNR and CDR2 FQNEAQ (reference sequence). The CDR3 runs 17 residues. Between the trimmed V and J ends, which lost 4 bases and 4 bases, there was a span of 22 bases.

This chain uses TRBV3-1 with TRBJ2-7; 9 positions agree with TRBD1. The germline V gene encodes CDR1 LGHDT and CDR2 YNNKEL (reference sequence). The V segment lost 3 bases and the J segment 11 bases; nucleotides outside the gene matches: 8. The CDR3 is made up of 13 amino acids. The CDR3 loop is CASSHLGTGRKYF. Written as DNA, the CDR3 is TGTGCCAGCAGCCATCTTGGGACAGGGAGGAAGTACTTC.

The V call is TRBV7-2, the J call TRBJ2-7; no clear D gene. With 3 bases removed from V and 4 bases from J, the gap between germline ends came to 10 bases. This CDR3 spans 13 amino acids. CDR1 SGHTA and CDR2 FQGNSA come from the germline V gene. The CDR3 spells CASSFVERYEQYF. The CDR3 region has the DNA TGTGCCAGCAGCTTCGTAGAAAGATACGAGCAGTACTTC.

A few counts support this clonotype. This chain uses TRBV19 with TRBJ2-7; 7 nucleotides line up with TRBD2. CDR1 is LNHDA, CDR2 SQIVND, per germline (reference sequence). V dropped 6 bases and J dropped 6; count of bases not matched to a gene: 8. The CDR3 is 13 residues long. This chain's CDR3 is CASRGGGATEQYF. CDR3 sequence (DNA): TGTGCCAGTAGGGGCGGGGGTGCAACCGAGCAGTACTTC.

The DNA for the CDR3 is TGTGCCAGCCGCGGACTAGCGCTTAACACCGGGGAGCTGTTTTTT. This codes for CASRGLALNTGELFF. This chain joins TRBV6-2 or TRBV6-3 and TRBJ2-2; the match to TRBD2 covers 9 bases. Looked up from germline, CDR1 is MNHEY and CDR2 is SVGEGT. Losses at the gene ends were 8 bases for V and 2 bases for J; bases not matched to a gene: 6. The CDR3 is 15 amino acids.

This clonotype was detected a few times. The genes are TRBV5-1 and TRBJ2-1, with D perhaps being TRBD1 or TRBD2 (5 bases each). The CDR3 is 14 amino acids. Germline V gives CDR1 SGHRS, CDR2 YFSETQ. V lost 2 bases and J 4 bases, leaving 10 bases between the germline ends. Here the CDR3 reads CASSLVGVYNEQFF. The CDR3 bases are TGCGCCAGCAGCTTAGTGGGGGTTTACAATGAGCAGTTCTTC.

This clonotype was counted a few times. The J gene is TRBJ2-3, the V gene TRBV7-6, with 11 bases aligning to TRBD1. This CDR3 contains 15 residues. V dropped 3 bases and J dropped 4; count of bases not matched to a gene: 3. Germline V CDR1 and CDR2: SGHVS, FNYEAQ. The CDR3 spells CASSFRDRGSDTQYF. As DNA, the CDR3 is TGTGCCAGCAGCTTCCGGGACAGGGGGTCAGATACGCAGTATTTT.

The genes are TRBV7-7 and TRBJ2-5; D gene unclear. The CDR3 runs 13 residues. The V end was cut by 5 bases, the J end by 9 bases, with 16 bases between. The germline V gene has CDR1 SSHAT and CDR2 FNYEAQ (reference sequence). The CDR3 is CASSPTLPAAQYF. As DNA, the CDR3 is TGTGCCAGCAGCCCGACCCTTCCGGCGGCCCAGTACTTC.

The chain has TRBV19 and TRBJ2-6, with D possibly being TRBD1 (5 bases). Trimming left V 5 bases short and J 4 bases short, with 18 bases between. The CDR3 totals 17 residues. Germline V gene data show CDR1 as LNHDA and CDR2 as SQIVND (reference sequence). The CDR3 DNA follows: TGTGCCAGTAGTTTTGATAACCCAGGGCGAGGGGCCAACGTCCTGACTTTC. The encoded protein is CASSFDNPGRGANVLTF.

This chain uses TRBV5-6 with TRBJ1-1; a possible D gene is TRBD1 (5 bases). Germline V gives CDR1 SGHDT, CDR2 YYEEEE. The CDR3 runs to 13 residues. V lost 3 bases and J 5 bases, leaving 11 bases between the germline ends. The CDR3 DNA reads TGTGCCAGCAGCTGGGGCCGGGGGACTGAAGCTTTCTTT. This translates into CASSWGRGTEAFF.

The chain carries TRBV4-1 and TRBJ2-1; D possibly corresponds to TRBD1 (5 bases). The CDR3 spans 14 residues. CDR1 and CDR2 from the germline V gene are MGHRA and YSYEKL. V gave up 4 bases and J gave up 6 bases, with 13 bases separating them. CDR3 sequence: CASSPPNRINEQFF. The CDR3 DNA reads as TGCGCCAGCAGCCCCCCGAACAGGATCAATGAGCAGTTCTTC.

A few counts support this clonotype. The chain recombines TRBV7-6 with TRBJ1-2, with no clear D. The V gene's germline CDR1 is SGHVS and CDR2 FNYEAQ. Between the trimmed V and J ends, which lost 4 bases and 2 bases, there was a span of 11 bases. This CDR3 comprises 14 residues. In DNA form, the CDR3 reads TGTGCCAGCAGCTCCGACGCACTGAACTATGGCTACACCTTC. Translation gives CASSSDALNYGYTF.

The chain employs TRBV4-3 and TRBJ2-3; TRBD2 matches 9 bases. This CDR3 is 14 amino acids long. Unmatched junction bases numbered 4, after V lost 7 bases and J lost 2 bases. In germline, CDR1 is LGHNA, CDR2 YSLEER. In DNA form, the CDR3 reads TGCGCCAGCACCTTAGCGGGGGTCACAGATACGCAGTATTTT. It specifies CASTLAGVTDTQYF.

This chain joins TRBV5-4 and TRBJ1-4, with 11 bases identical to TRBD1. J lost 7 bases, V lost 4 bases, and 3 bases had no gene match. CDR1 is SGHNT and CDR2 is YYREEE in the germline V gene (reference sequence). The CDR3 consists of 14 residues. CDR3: CASSLGQGAEKLFF. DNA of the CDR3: TGTGCCAGCAGCCTCGGACAGGGGGCTGAAAAACTGTTTTTT.

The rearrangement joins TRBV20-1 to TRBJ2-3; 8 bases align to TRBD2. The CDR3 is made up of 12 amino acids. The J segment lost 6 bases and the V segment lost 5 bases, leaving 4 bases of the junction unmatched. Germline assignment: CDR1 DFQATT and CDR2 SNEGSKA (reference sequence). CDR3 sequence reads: CSAFGGADTQYF. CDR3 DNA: TGCAGTGCTTTCGGGGGGGCGGATACGCAGTATTTT.

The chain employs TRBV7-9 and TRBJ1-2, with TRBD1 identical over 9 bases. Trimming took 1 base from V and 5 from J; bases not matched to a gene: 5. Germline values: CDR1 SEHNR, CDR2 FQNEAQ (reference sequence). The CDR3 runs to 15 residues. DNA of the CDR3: TGTGCCAGCAGCTTAGATTACAGGGGGCGATATGGCTACACCTTC. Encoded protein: CASSLDYRGRYGYTF.